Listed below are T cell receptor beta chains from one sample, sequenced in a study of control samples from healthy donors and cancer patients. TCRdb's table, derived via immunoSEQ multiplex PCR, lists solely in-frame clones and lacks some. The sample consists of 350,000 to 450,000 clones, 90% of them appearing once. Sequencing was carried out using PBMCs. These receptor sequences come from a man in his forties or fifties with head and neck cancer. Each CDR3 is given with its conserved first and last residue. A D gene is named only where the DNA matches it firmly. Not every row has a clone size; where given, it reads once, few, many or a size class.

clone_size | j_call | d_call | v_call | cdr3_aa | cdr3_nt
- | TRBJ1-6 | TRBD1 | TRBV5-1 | CASSAGQGEAGPLHF | TGCGCCAGCAGCGCCGGACAGGGAGAGGCGGGACCCCTCCACTTT
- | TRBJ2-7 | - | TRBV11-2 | CASSKSGKGSYEQYF | TGTGCCAGCAGCAAAAGCGGTAAAGGCTCCTACGAGCAGTACTTC
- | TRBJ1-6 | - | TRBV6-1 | CASSEAPAGNSPLHF | TGTGCCAGCAGTGAAGCCCCTGCCGGTAATTCACCCCTCCACTTT
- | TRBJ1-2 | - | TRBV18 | CASSPPQGKNYGYTF | TGTGCCAGCTCACCACCGCAGGGGAAGAACTATGGCTACACCTTC
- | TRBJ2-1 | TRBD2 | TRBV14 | CASSLYGTSPTLLSYNEQFF | TGTGCCAGCAGCCTATATGGGACTAGCCCGACCTTACTCTCCTACAATGAGCAGTTCTTC
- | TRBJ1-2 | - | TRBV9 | CASSVEEGNYGYTF | TGTGCCAGCAGCGTAGAAGAGGGGAACTATGGCTACACCTTC
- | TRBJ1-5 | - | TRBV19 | CASSIDLPPPQHF | TGTGCCAGTAGTATAGATCTTCCTCCCCCCCAGCATTTT
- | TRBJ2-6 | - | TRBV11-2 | CASSLDQGRVSGANVLTF | TGTGCCAGCAGCTTAGATCAAGGCAGGGTATCTGGGGCCAACGTCCTGACTTTC
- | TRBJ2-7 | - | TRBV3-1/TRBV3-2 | CASSTSNSIYEQYF | TGTGCCAGCAGCACTAGCAATTCGATCTACGAGCAGTACTTC
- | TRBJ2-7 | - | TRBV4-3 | CASSQVPGEQYF | TGCGCCAGCAGCCAAGTCCCGGGGGAGCAGTACTTC
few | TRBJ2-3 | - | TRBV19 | CASSWGVSTDTQYF | TGTGCCAGTAGTTGGGGGGTAAGCACAGATACGCAGTATTTT
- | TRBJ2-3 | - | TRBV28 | CASRETGGFTDTQYF | TGTGCCAGCAGGGAGACAGGCGGATTCACAGATACGCAGTATTTT
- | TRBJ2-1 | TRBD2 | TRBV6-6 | CASSYARAGGNNEQFF | TGTGCCAGCAGTTACGCTCGAGCGGGAGGGAACAATGAGCAGTTCTTC
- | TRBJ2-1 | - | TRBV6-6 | CASSYSGSYNEQFF | TGTGCCAGCAGTTACTCAGGCAGTTACAATGAGCAGTTCTTC
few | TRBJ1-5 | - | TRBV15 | CATSRGGTTWESTQHF | TGTGCCACCAGCAGAGGAGGTACGACCTGGGAGAGTACCCAGCATTTT
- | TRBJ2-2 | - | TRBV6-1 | CASSERLVSNTGELFF | TGTGCCAGCAGTGAACGTTTAGTGAGCAACACCGGGGAGCTGTTTTTT
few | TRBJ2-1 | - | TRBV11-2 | CASSANWGEQFF | TGTGCCAGCAGCGCGAACTGGGGTGAGCAGTTCTTC
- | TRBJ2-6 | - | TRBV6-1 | CASRILSGANVLTF | TGTGCCAGCAGGATCCTCTCTGGGGCCAACGTCCTGACTTTC
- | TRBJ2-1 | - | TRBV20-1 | CSASSSSDNEQFF | TGCAGTGCTAGTTCTAGCAGTGACAATGAGCAGTTCTTC
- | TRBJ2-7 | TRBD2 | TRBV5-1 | CASSPWLAGGVETYEQYF | TGCGCCAGCAGCCCCTGGCTAGCGGGAGGGGTAGAAACCTACGAGCAGTACTTC
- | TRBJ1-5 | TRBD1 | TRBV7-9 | CASSLTGGGQPQHF | TGTGCCAGCAGCTTGACAGGGGGCGGTCAGCCCCAGCATTTT
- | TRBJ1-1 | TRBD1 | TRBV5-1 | CASSTQGAGTEAFF | TGCGCCAGCAGTACCCAGGGGGCCGGCACTGAAGCTTTCTTT